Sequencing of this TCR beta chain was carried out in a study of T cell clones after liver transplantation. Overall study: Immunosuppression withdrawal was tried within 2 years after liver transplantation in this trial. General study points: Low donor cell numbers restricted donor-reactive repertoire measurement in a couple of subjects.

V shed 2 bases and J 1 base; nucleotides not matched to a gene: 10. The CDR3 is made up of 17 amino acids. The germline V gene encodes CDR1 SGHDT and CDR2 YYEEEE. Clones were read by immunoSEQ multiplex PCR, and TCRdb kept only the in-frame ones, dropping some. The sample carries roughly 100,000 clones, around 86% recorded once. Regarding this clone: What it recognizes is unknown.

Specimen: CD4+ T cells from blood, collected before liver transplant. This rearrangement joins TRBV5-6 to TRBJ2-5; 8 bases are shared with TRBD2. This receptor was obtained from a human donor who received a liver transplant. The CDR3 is CASSFFLAGTFQETQYF. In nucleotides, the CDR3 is TGTGCCAGCAGCTTCTTTCTAGCGGGTACTTTCCAAGAGACCCAGTACTTC.